The 7 T cell receptor beta chains presented below share a single source sample, sequenced in a study of CD8 T cells in ankylosing spondylitis. MiXCR was run by TCRdb on the 5' RACE reads, yielding one entry per CDR3 protein. The sample gives 270,000 or so distinct CDR3 sequences, about 18% of which show up once; roughly a third is in the top ten. Material: blood, either unsorted or a sorted T cell fraction (not recorded which). The receptors stem from a male donor with ankylosing spondylitis or in good health (not recorded which).

This clonotype has a count of ten or more. The J gene is TRBJ2-7, the V gene TRBV4-3, with D perhaps TRBD2 (6 bases). CDR1 LGHNA and CDR2 YSLEER come from the germline V gene. Trimming left V 0 bases short and J 5 bases short, with 17 bases between. This CDR3 region has 16 residues. The DNA for the CDR3 is TGCGCCAGCAGCCAAGATCTCGGGACTCCCCCTGACGAGCAGTACTTC. Translated: CASSQDLGTPPDEQYF.

This clonotype was detected a few times. J is TRBJ2-7 and V is TRBV5-1, with D tentatively TRBD1 or TRBD2 (6 bases each). CDR1 SGHRS and CDR2 YFSETQ come from the germline V gene. Trimming removed 0 bases from V and 3 bases from J, with 16 bases in between. The CDR3 is 16 residues long. CDR3 nucleotides: TGCGCCAGCAGCTTGGAAGGGGGGCGAGTTAACTACGAGCAGTACTTC. Translation gives CASSLEGGRVNYEQYF.

This clonotype was detected only a few times. V is TRBV4-3 and J is TRBJ2-2; D possibly matches TRBD1 or TRBD2 (5 bases each). The V and J ends lost 2 bases and 6 bases respectively, with 7 bases between them. CDR3 length: 13 residues. Germline assignment: CDR1 LGHNA and CDR2 YSLEER. The CDR3 coding sequence is TGCGCCAGCAGCCAAATGGGGGCCGGGGAGCTGTTTTTT. As protein: CASSQMGAGELFF.

The table lists this clonotype with a few counts. The rearrangement uses TRBV20-1 and TRBJ2-7, with D tentatively TRBD1 (6 bases). The V end was cut by 0 bases, the J end by 3 bases, with 12 bases between. The CDR3 consists of 14 residues. Germline loops: CDR1 DFQATT, CDR2 SNEGSKA (reference sequence). The CDR3 loop is CSARDDGQHYEQYF. CDR3 DNA: TGCAGTGCTAGAGATGACGGACAGCACTACGAGCAGTACTTC.

This clonotype was seen repeatedly, ten times or more. The gene calls are TRBV7-9 and TRBJ2-1; 8 nucleotides agree with TRBD2. This CDR3 has 14 amino acids. The J segment lost 10 bases and the V segment lost 1 base, leaving 6 bases of the junction unmatched. Germline values: CDR1 SEHNR, CDR2 FQNEAQ (reference sequence). CDR3 sequence (DNA): TGTGCCAGCAGCTTAGTGGCGGGAGGATACGAGCAGTTCTTC. Its translation is CASSLVAGGYEQFF.

The chain is built from TRBV11-2 and TRBJ2-1; 10 nucleotides agree with TRBD2. After removal of 1 base from V and 10 bases from J, the junction contained 7 bases not matched to a gene. The CDR3 loop spans 15 amino acids. CDR1 is SGHAT, CDR2 FQNNGV, per germline. The CDR3 region has the DNA TGTGCCAGCAGCTTAGGGAGCGGGAGGGGGTGGGAGCAGTTCTTC. It translates to CASSLGSGRGWEQFF.

There are a few counts of this clonotype. The chain couples TRBV4-3 to TRBJ2-1; the match to TRBD2 covers 11 bases. The V gene end was trimmed by 1 base and the J gene end by 7 bases; junction bases not matched to a gene: 3. Germline lookup yields CDR1 LGHNA and CDR2 YSLEER. The CDR3 covers 15 residues. The CDR3 region is CASSQGSGRANEQFF. In DNA, the CDR3 is TGCGCCAGCAGCCAAGGTAGCGGGAGGGCAAATGAGCAGTTCTTC.